The clone carrying this T cell receptor (beta chain) was counted between two and nine times. This entry comes from a study of T cells in Graves' hyperthyroidism and ophthalmopathy. There were TCR beta CDR3 regions amplified from RNA transcripts. The HTBI primer set served for first-round RT-PCR of the TCR CDR3. TCRdb fed the multiplex PCR reads into MiXCR, producing one record per CDR3 protein. Of under 350,000 distinct CDR3 sequences listed, approximately 18% are singletons. Trimming removed 5 bases from V and 3 bases from J, with 9 bases in between. The CDR3 contains 13 residues. In germline, CDR1 is MNHEY, CDR2 SVGEGT.

This sequence joins TRBV6-2 or TRBV6-3 and TRBJ2-3; D is unresolved. The clonotype originates from a woman aged 50 to 60 with Graves' hyperthyroidism. The sample taken for sequencing was blood. The CDR3 nucleotides are TGTGCCAGCAGTCCGCGATTTACAGATACGCAGTATTTT. It translates to CASSPRFTDTQYF.